These T cell receptor beta chains were read from a single sample in a study of cytomegalovirus exposure and HLA in healthy donors. Profiled with immunoSEQ multiplex PCR; TCRdb holds only in-frame clones, not every one. The sample includes about 110,000 clones, about 74% of them seen just once. Sample: PBMCs. All receptors derive from a young man in good health and CMV-seropositive. CDR3s include the opening cysteine and the closing phenylalanine or tryptophan.

V	CDR3
TRBV7-2	CASSLDRGGQPYNEQFF
TRBV6-6	CASSPPGSNTGELFF
TRBV11-2	CASSLGTGELNNQPQHF
TRBV6-5	CASSYSYSGGTDTQYF
TRBV19	CASGRGEPQHF
TRBV9	CASSVAKESDTQYF
TRBV11-2	CASSLGTNSYEQYF
TRBV6-5	CASSYGSGGGYTF
TRBV7-9	CASSFQGATGELFF
TRBV28	CASSSPRTGVGGYTF
TRBV29-1	CSVVTGSYNSPLHF
TRBV19	CASSNGQGISYEQYF
TRBV28	CASSLLGAEAFF
TRBV2	CASSASGSTEAFF
TRBV19	CASRLGTGYEKLFF
TRBV30	CAWSPGQGSEQYF
TRBV7-2	CASSAYRGLTEAFF
TRBV5-6	CARGNRGEKLFF
TRBV19	CASSTHRGGANVLTF
TRBV5-4	CASSPRGGPYNEQFF
TRBV7-2	CASSSRQIGNTIYF
TRBV6-1	CASTTGQGDQPQHF
TRBV5-4	CASSLVGTGELFF
TRBV12-5	CASGLSGGRTEAFF
TRBV5-1	CASSLWSGTGELFF
TRBV7-3	CASSLQSAGTDTQYF
TRBV19	CASGGTGGRQETQYF
TRBV5-1	CASSLITATYNEQFF
TRBV11-2	CASSSHWQRTSYGYTF
TRBV27	CASSLRDSSTDTQYF
TRBV5-6	CASSFFGGGTYEQYF
TRBV2	CASSVGGYSYEQYF
TRBV6-6	CASSYGPVREQYF
TRBV7-9	CASSPSQGLNTEAFF
TRBV7-9	CASSFPRVDTDTQYF
TRBV2	CASSMEGSLTYEQYF
TRBV5-6	CASSLRGGRQPQHF
TRBV27	CASRPRTGIDTF
TRBV19	CATKGLASSYEQYF
TRBV15	CATSRDKQGAYEQYF
TRBV27	CASSLSGLRTDGYTF
TRBV30	CAWSESLAKNIQYF
TRBV5-6	CASSPGQGGDEQYF
TRBV6-1	CASRNLYSNQPQHF
TRBV2	CASKSGTSGFDEQYF
TRBV12-5	CASGLNRGNEQFF
TRBV30	CAWSATGNYEQYF
TRBV5-6	CASSLLQGAYEQYF
TRBV7-2	CASSLSLAAYNEQFF
TRBV2	CASSSEDYKNTGELFF
TRBV7-9	CSSSLETGDEQYF
TRBV5-6	CASSPGQYNSPLHF
TRBV19	CASSMSKGNPSYGYTF
TRBV2	CASSEWRRDYTF
TRBV7-9	CASSLDAGGGTQYF
TRBV29-1	CSVEGGDFQETQYF
TRBV5-5	CASSFGTGDYGYTF